The 9 T cell receptor beta chains given below trace back to one sample, sequenced in a study of Graves' ophthalmopathy and Graves' hyperthyroidism. As the template, RNA transcripts were used to amplify TCR beta CDR3 regions. The authors performed first-round RT-PCR with HTBI primers and then a second-round multiplex PCR. TCRdb itself ran the multiplex PCR reads through MiXCR, one entry per CDR3 protein. The profile shows about 400,000 distinct CDR3 sequences, about 16% of them singletons. Source material: peripheral blood. The receptors derive from a woman aged 18 to 35 with Graves' ophthalmopathy.

The chain has TRBV2 and TRBJ1-1; D ambiguous. CDR3 size: 13 residues. The V end was cut by 9 bases, the J end by 3 bases, with 14 bases between. CDR1 SNHLY and CDR2 FYNNEI come from the germline V gene. For the CDR3, the DNA is TGTGCCAGGAACCCACTTTCGGACACTGAAGCTTTCTTT. Residues: CARNPLSDTEAFF.

This clonotype was found many times. The chain couples TRBV5-1 to TRBJ1-4; tentatively, D is TRBD1 (5 bases). This CDR3 is built from 12 residues. V lost 2 bases and J 10 bases, leaving 9 bases between the germline ends. Germline CDR1 SGHRS, CDR2 YFSETQ. In DNA form, the CDR3 reads TGCGCCAGCAGCTTTTCGGGGCTAAAACTGTTTTTT. Residues: CASSFSGLKLFF.

The chain couples TRBV2 to TRBJ2-5; 11 bases align to TRBD2. The CDR3 spans 14 residues. CDR1 is SNHLY and CDR2 is FYNNEI in the germline V gene. J gave up 3 bases and V 8 bases, and 5 bases lay outside the gene matches. The CDR3, as DNA: TGTGCCAGCCGCACGGGACTAGCGGAAGAGACCCAGTACTTC. Protein product: CASRTGLAEETQYF.

V usage is TRBV7-3 and J usage is TRBJ1-5, with D maybe TRBD1 (6 bases). The germline V gene encodes CDR1 SGHTA and CDR2 FQGTGA. V lost 5 bases to trimming and J lost 7 bases, with 12 bases between them. This CDR3 is 13 amino acids long. DNA for the CDR3: TGTGCCAGCAGCCCATTCAGGGGCCAGCCCCAGCATTTT. Translating gives CASSPFRGQPQHF.

This clonotype was seen repeatedly, ten times or more. This sequence joins TRBV29-1 and TRBJ2-5; D call uncertain. This CDR3 spans 13 amino acids. Trimming took 3 bases from V and 4 from J, leaving 12 bases between them. Germline CDR1 and CDR2: SQVTM and ANQGSEA. CDR3 sequence: CSVEYGFGETQYF. CDR3 in DNA: TGCAGCGTTGAGTACGGATTCGGAGAGACCCAGTACTTC.

This clonotype appeared many times. J is TRBJ2-7 and V is TRBV7-2; D is unclear. The CDR3 has 12 residues. Germline V gene data show CDR1 as SGHTA and CDR2 as FQGNSA. With 3 bases removed from V and 5 bases from J, the gap between germline ends came to 8 bases. CDR3 nucleotide sequence: TGTGCCAGCAGCTTCTTTCTCGACGAGCAGTACTTC. Translation gives CASSFFLDEQYF.

In this sample, this clonotype turned up many times. The rearrangement joins TRBV7-2 to TRBJ1-2; tentatively, D is TRBD1 (6 bases). V lost 4 bases and J lost 8, with 14 bases in between. Per the germline V gene, CDR1 is SGHTA and CDR2 is FQGNSA. The CDR3 is made up of 13 amino acids. In DNA form, the CDR3 reads TGTGCCAGCAGCTGGGAGAGGGGGGTCGGCTACACCTTC. It specifies CASSWERGVGYTF.

The V call is TRBV6-5, the J call TRBJ1-1, with D perhaps TRBD1 (5 bases). With 3 bases removed from V and 6 bases from J, the gap between germline ends came to 17 bases. The germline V gene has CDR1 MNHEY and CDR2 SVGAGI. The length of the CDR3 is 15 residues. CDR3 protein: CASSYGTAFGAEAFF. CDR3 DNA: TGTGCCAGCAGTTATGGGACGGCCTTTGGTGCTGAAGCTTTCTTT.

This clonotype has ten or more counts. This CDR3 reads CSVASVTNTEAFF. The CDR3 DNA sequence: TGCAGCGTTGCGAGTGTCACGAACACTGAAGCTTTCTTT. J is TRBJ1-1 and V is TRBV29-1; no clear D gene. This CDR3 region has 13 residues. Between the trimmed V and J ends, which lost 4 bases and 1 base, there was a span of 10 bases. Looked up from germline, CDR1 is SQVTM and CDR2 is ANQGSEA.